This TCR beta chain was observed in a study of monozygotic twins with inflammatory bowel disease. Blood samples, whole and unsorted for T cells, yielded the isolated total RNA. General study points: Fewer clonotypes were shared with others by IBD patients than by healthy twins, especially with disease activity. Patient-to-patient differences in immunosuppressive treatment may have added variability to the repertoires.

Nested amplification of TCRalpha and TCRbeta cDNA involved two PCRs of roughly 17 and 9 cycles. TCRdb re-called the 5' RACE reads, yielding one record per CDR3 amino acid sequence without DNA. The sample has 200,000 to 250,000 distinct CDR3 sequences. To note about this clonotype: The antigen is undetermined.

CDR3 size: 13 residues. The chain couples TRBV12-3 or TRBV12-4 to TRBJ2-7; no DNA is available, so the TRBD1 call from TCRdb remains unchecked. This TCR was sampled from a human donor with ulcerative colitis or Crohn's disease, or a healthy co-twin of an affected twin (not recorded which). The specimen was blood. The CDR3 protein is CASTWVTGAEQYF.